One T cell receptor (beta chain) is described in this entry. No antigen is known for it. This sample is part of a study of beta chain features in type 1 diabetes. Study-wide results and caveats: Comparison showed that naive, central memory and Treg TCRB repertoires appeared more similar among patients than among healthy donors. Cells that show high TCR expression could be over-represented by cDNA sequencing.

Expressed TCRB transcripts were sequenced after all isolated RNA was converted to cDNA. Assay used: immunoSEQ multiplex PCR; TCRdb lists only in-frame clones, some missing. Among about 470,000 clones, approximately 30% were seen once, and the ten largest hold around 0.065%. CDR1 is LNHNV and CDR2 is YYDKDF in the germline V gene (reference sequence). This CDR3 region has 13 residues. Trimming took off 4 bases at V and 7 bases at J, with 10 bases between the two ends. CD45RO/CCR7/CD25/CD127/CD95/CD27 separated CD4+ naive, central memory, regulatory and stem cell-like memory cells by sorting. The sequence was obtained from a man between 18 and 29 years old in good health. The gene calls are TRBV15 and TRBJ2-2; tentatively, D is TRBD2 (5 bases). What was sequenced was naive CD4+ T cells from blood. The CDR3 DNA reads TGTGCCACCAGCAAGGGAGAGAGCGGGGAGCTGTTTTTT. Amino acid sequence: CATSKGESGELFF.